A single sample is the source of the 16 T cell receptor beta chains below, sequenced in a study of graft-versus-host responses after intestinal transplantation. For these receptors, no antigen is known. The assay was immunoSEQ multiplex PCR, and TCRdb's table has in-frame clones only and misses some. The repertoire holds about 88,000 clones, with approximately 90% as singletons. The sample was unstimulated CD4+ T cells sorted from spleen or lymph node cells, taken before transplant. These receptors were obtained from a human donor who was the organ donor for an intestinal transplant.

This clone was seen a single time. The chain recombines TRBV30 with TRBJ1-1, with no clear D. This CDR3 region has 13 residues. V lost 2 bases and J 0 bases, leaving 7 bases between the germline ends. The germline CDR1 and CDR2 sequences are GTSNPN and SVGIG (reference sequence). CDR3 amino acids: CAWSIRVNTEAFF. The CDR3 DNA sequence: TGTGCCTGGAGTATCCGAGTGAACACTGAAGCTTTCTTT.

The chain joins TRBV5-1 to TRBJ2-2; 10 nucleotides align to TRBD2. V gave up 0 bases and J gave up 5 bases; unmatched junction bases: 7. The germline V gene has CDR1 SGHRS and CDR2 YFSETQ. This CDR3 is built from 17 residues. The CDR3 DNA sequence: TGCGCCAGCAGCTTGGCGTCTAGCGGGGGTCGGACCGGGGAGCTGTTTTTT. Its translation is CASSLASSGGRTGELFF.

This chain links TRBV4-1 with TRBJ1-4; D is unclear. The CDR3 consists of 18 residues. The V end lost 1 base, the J end lost 2 bases, and 17 bases lay between the germline ends. CDR1 is MGHRA and CDR2 is YSYEKL in the germline V gene. The CDR3 DNA sequence: TGCGCCAGCAGCCAAGGGTTTGCGGGAATAGGGACTAATGAAAAACTGTTTTTT. Its translation: CASSQGFAGIGTNEKLFF.

In this sample, this clone turned up once. V gene TRBV6-5 combines with J gene TRBJ1-2; no definite D call. V was pared by 6 bases and J by 9 bases, with 11 bases between. Germline assignment: CDR1 MNHEY and CDR2 SVGAGI. The CDR3 covers 11 residues. As DNA, the CDR3 is TGTGCCAGCAGCAACCGACTGAGCTACACCTTC. It is translated as CASSNRLSYTF.

This clone was counted a single time. V is TRBV2 and J is TRBJ1-1; D unresolved. Germline-derived CDR1 and CDR2 are SNHLY and FYNNEI. The V and J ends lost 7 bases and 0 bases respectively, with 12 bases between them. The CDR3 is 14 residues long. The CDR3 is CASNRVSMNTEAFF. CDR3 coding DNA: TGTGCCAGCAACCGCGTTTCCATGAACACTGAAGCTTTCTTT.

V usage is TRBV7-3 and J usage is TRBJ2-6, with D perhaps matching TRBD1 (5 bases). The ends were cut back, 3 bases at V and 0 bases at J, with 6 bases in the middle. Germline assignment: CDR1 SGHTA and CDR2 FQGTGA. The CDR3 has 15 residues. The CDR3 spells CASSFTGSGANVLTF. The DNA of the CDR3 is TGTGCCAGCAGCTTTACAGGCTCTGGGGCCAACGTCCTGACTTTC.

V is TRBV11-3 and J is TRBJ1-1, with no clear D. Germline CDR1 and CDR2: SGHNT and YENEEA. The CDR3 extends over 14 amino acids. Between the trimmed V and J ends, which lost 4 bases and 1 base, there was a span of 10 bases. CDR3 loop: CASSSGSPNTEAFF. CDR3 coding DNA: TGTGCCAGCAGCTCCGGGTCCCCGAACACTGAAGCTTTCTTT. The entire variable domain, with the rest obtained from reference TRBV11-3 and TRBJ1-1, is as follows: EAGVVQSPRYKIIEKKQPVAFWCNPISGHNTLYWYLQNLGQGPELLIRYENEEAVDDSQLPKDRFSAERLKGVDSTLKIQPAELGDSAVYLCASSSGSPNTEAFFGQGTRLTVV.

The genes are TRBV5-1 and TRBJ1-2, with D possibly being TRBD1 (6 bases). Germline lookup yields CDR1 SGHRS and CDR2 YFSETQ. The CDR3 has 13 amino acids. Trimming removed 0 bases at V and 6 bases at J, with 9 bases between. DNA for the CDR3: TGCGCCAGCAGCTTGGGGTCAGGGGATGGCTACACCTTC. The encoded protein is CASSLGSGDGYTF.

This rearrangement joins TRBV14 to TRBJ1-1; D unclear. Trimming cost V 4 bases and J 6 bases, with 12 bases left between them. CDR3 size: 13 residues. CDR1 is SGHDN, CDR2 FVKESK, per germline. The CDR3 reads CASSRTLEAEAFF. The CDR3 region has the DNA TGTGCCAGCAGCCGAACATTGGAGGCTGAAGCTTTCTTT.

V is TRBV7-9 and J is TRBJ2-2; D call uncertain. This CDR3 spans 15 amino acids. V gave up 2 bases and J gave up 0 bases, with 7 bases separating them. CDR1 and CDR2 from the germline V gene are SEHNR and FQNEAQ (reference sequence). DNA of the CDR3: TGTGCCAGCAGCTTACAGCGTCCGAACACCGGGGAGCTGTTTTTT. This translates into CASSLQRPNTGELFF.

V and J are TRBV21-1 and TRBJ2-2; whether TRBD2, the table's D call, matches the DNA was not checked. TRBV21-1 is described as a pseudogene. The CDR3 contains 19 residues. The CDR3 coding sequence is TGTGCCAGCAGATACCCTGTATGTGAGTCCAGCTCGGGCACCGGGGAGCTGTTTTTT. Translation gives CASRYPVCESSSGTGELFF.

This sequence joins TRBV6-5 and TRBJ1-2, with D possibly being TRBD1 (6 bases). Trimming cost V 11 bases and J 4 bases, with 17 bases left between them. Germline-derived CDR1 and CDR2 are MNHEY and SVGAGI. The CDR3 has 13 amino acids. The CDR3 is CAVGRGGGYGYTF. The CDR3, as DNA: TGTGCCGTCGGCCGGGGGGGCGGCTATGGCTACACCTTC.

V is TRBV10-3 and J is TRBJ2-3, with D perhaps TRBD1 (5 bases). The CDR3 consists of 16 residues. Trimming stripped 1 base from V and 4 bases from J, with 15 bases between. Germline lookup yields CDR1 ENHRY and CDR2 SYGVKD. Here the CDR3 DNA reads TGTGCCATCAGTGAGTTGGGGCCCCCGGGTCCAGATACGCAGTATTTT. Residues: CAISELGPPGPDTQYF.

This sequence joins TRBV10-1 and TRBJ2-7; D uncertain. The length of the CDR3 is 14 residues. CDR1 is WNHNN and CDR2 is SYGVQD in the germline V gene (reference sequence). The ends were cut back, 6 bases at V and 6 bases at J, with 18 bases in the middle. CDR3 sequence (DNA): TGCGCCAGCAGCCGCACCGTCTACCGCGCCGAGCAGTACTTC. Translation gives CASSRTVYRAEQYF.

The chain joins TRBV6-1 to TRBJ2-7; 11 nucleotides line up with TRBD2. Trimming cost V 0 bases and J 2 bases; bases outside gene matches: 0. The CDR3 length is 15 residues. The V gene's germline CDR1 is MNHNS and CDR2 SASEGT. The CDR3 bases are TGTGCCAGCAGTGAAGCTAGCGGGAGGGCCTACGAGCAGTACTTC. As protein: CASSEASGRAYEQYF.

This sequence joins TRBV5-4 and TRBJ2-5; 14 bases fit TRBD2. This CDR3 is built from 16 residues. The germline CDR1 and CDR2 sequences are SGHNT and YYREEE (reference sequence). V shed 4 bases, J shed 2 bases, and the junction held 4 bases outside the gene matches. Here the CDR3 reads CASSRGLAGGQETQYF. CDR3 sequence (DNA): TGTGCCAGCAGCCGAGGACTAGCGGGGGGTCAAGAGACCCAGTACTTC.